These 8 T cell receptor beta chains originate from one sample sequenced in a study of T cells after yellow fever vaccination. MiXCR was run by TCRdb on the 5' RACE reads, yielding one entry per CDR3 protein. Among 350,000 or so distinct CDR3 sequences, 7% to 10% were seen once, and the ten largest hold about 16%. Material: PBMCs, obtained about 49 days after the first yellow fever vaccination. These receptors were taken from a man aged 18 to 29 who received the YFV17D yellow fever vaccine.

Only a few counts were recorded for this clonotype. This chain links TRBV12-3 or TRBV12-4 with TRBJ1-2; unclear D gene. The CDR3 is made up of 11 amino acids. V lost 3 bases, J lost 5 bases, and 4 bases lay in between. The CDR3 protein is CASSFIYGYTF. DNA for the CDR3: TGTGCCAGCAGTTTTATTTATGGCTACACCTTC.

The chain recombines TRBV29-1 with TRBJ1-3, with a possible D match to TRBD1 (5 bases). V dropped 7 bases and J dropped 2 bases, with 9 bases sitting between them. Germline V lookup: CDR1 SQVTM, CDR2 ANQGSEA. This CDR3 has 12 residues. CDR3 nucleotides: TGCAGCGGCGCGGGGCCTGGAAACACCATATATTTT. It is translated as CSGAGPGNTIYF.

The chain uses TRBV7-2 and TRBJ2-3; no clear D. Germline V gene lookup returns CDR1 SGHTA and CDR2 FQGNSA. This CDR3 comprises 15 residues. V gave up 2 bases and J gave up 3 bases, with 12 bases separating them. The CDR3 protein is CASSLMVAPTDTQYF. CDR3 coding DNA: TGTGCCAGCAGCTTAATGGTGGCTCCAACAGATACGCAGTATTTT.

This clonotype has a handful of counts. This CDR3 is CASSLAQGANYGYTF. The CDR3 DNA reads TGTGCCAGCAGCTTAGCCCAGGGGGCGAACTATGGCTACACCTTC. The chain uses TRBV7-2 and TRBJ1-2; TRBD1 aligns across 8 bases. V was clipped by 0 bases and J by 2 bases; unmatched bases: 2. Germline values: CDR1 SGHTA, CDR2 FQGNSA. The CDR3 loop spans 15 amino acids.

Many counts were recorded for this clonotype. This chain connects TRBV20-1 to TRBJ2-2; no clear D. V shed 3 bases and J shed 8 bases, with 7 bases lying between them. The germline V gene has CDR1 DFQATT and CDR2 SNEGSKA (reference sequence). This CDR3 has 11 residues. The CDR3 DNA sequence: TGCAGTGCTAGGGAAGTTGGGGAGCTGTTTTTT. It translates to CSAREVGELFF.

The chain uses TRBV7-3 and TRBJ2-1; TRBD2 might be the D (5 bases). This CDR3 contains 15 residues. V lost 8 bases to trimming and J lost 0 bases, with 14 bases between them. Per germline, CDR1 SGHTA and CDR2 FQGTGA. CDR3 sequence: CASAGGRSSYNEQFF. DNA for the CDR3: TGTGCCAGCGCCGGCGGGCGGAGCTCCTACAATGAGCAGTTCTTC.

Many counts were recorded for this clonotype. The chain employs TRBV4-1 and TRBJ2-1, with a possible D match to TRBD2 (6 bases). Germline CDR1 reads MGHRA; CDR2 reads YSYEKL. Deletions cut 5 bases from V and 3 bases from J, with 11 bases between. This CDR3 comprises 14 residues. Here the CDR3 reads CASSVGGVYNEQFF. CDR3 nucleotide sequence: TGCGCCAGCAGCGTCGGGGGAGTCTACAATGAGCAGTTCTTC.

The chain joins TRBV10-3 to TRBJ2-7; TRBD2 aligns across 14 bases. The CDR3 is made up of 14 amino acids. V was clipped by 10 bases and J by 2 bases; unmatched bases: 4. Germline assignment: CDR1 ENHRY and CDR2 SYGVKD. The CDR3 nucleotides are TGTGCCACCGGGACTAGCGGGGGCACCTACGAGCAGTACTTC. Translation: CATGTSGGTYEQYF.